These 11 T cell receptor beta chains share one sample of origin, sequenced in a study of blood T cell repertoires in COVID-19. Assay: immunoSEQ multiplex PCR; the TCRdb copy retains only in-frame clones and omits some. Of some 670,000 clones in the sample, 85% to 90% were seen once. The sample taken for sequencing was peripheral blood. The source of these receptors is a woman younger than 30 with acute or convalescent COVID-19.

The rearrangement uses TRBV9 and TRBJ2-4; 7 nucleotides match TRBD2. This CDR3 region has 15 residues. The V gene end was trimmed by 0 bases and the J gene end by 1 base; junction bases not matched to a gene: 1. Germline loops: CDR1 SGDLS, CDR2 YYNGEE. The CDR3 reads CASSVAGGAKNIQYF. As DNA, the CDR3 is TGTGCCAGCAGCGTAGCGGGAGGCGCCAAAAACATTCAGTACTTC.

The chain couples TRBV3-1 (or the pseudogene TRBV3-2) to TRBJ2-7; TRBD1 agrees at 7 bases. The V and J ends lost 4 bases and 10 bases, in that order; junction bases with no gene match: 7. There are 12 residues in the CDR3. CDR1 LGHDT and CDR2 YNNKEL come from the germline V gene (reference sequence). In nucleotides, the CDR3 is TGTGCCAGCAGCCTCGGGACAGTTGGACAGTACTTC. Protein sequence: CASSLGTVGQYF.

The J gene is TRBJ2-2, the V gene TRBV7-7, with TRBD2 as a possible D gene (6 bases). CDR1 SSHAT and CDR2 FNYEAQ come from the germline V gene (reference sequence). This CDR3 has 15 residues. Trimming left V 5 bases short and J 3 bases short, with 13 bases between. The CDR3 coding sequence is TGTGCCAGCAGCCTTCGGGGGAGAGACACCGGGGAGCTGTTTTTT. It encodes CASSLRGRDTGELFF.

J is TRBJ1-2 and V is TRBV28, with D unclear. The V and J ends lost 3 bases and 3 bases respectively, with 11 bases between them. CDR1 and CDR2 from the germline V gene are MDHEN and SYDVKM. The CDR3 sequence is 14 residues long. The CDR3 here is CASSFINLDYGYTF. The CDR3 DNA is TGTGCCAGCAGTTTTATCAATCTAGACTATGGCTACACCTTC.

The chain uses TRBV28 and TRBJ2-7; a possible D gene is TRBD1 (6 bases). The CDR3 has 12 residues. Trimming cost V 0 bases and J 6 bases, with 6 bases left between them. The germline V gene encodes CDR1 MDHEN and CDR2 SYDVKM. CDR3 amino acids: CASSLWGAEQYF. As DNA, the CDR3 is TGTGCCAGCAGTTTATGGGGGGCCGAGCAGTACTTC.

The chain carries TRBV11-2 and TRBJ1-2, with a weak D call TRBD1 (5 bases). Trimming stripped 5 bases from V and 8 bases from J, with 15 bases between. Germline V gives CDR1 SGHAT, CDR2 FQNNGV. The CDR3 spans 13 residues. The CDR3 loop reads CASSPDTSYGYTF. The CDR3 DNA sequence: TGTGCCAGCAGCCCGGACACTTCTTACGGCTACACCTTC.

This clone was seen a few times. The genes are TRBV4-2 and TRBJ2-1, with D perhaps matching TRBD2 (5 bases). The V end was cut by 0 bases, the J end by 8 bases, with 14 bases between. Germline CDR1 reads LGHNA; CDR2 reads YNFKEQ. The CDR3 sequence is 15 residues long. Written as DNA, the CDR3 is TGTGCCAGCAGCCAAGACGGAGCGGTGTTCGATGAGCAGTTCTTC. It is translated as CASSQDGAVFDEQFF.

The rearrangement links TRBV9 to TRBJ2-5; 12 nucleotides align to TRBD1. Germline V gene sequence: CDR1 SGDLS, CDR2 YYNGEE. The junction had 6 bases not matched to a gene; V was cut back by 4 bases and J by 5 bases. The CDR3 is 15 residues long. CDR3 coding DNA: TGTGCCAGCAGCTTCCGGGACAGGGGGCTGGAGACCCAGTACTTC. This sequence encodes CASSFRDRGLETQYF. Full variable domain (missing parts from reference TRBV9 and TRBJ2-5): DSGVTQTPKHLITATGQRVTLRCSPRSGDLSVYWYQQSLDQGLQFLIQYYNGEERAKGNILERFSAQQFPDLHSELNLSSLELGDSALYFCASSFRDRGLETQYFGPGTRLLVL.

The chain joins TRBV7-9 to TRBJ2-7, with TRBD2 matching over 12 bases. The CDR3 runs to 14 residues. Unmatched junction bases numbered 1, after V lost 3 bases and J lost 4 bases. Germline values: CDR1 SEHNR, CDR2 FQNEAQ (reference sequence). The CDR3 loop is CASSLGLAGYEQYF. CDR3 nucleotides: TGTGCCAGCAGCTTGGGACTAGCGGGTTACGAGCAGTACTTC. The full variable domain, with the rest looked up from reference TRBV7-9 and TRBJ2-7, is DTGVSQNPRHKITKRGQNVTFRCDPISEHNRLYWYRQTLGQGPEFLTYFQNEAQLEKSRLLSDRFSAERPKGSFSTLEIQRTEQGDSAMYLCASSLGLAGYEQYFGPGTRLTVT.

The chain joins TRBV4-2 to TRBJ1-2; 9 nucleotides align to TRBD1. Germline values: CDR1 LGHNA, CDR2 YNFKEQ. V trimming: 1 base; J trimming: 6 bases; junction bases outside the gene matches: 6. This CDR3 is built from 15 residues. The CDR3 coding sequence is TGTGCCAGCAGCCAAGCACAGGGGGCAGAGAATGGCTACACCTTC. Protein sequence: CASSQAQGAENGYTF.

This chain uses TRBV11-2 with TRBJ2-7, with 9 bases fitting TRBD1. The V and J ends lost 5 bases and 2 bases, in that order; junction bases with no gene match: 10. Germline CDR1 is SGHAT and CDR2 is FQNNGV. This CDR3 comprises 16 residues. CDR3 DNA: TGTGCCAGCAGCGTGGGACAGGGAGATATCCCCTACGAGCAGTACTTC. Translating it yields CASSVGQGDIPYEQYF.